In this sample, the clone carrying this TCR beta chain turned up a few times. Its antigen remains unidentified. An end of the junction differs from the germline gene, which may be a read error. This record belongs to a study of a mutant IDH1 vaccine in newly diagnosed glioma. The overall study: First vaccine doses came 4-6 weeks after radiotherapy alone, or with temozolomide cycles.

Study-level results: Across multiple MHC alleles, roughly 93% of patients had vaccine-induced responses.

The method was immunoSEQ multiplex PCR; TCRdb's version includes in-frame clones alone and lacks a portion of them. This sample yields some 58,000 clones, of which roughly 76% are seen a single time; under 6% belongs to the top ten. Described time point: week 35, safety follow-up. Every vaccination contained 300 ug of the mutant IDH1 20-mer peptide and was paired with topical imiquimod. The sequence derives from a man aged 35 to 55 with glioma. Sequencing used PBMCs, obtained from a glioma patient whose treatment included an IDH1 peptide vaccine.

This CDR3 is CASREDRVSNQPQHF. In nucleotides, the CDR3 is TGTGCCAGCAGGGAAGACAGGGTTAGCAATCAGCCCCAGCATTTT. The chain uses TRBV2 and TRBJ1-5; 7 positions match TRBD1. CDR3 length equals 15 residues. The germline gives CDR1 SNHLY, CDR2 FYNNEI.